These 15 T cell receptor beta chains came from one sample sequenced in a study of monozygotic twins with inflammatory bowel disease. One entry per CDR3 protein, without DNA, is what TCRdb gives after re-calling the 5' RACE reads. This repertoire includes roughly 100,000 distinct CDR3 sequences. What was sequenced was blood. These receptors were collected from a human donor with ulcerative colitis or Crohn's disease, or a healthy co-twin of an affected twin (not recorded which).

The chain has TRBV3-1 and TRBJ2-5. The V gene's germline CDR1 is LGHDT and CDR2 YNNKEL (reference sequence). This CDR3 comprises 14 residues. CDR3 sequence: CASSQRTSQETQYF.

V gene TRBV27 combines with J gene TRBJ1-2; there is no DNA to check the TCRdb D call of TRBD1. Germline-derived CDR1 and CDR2 are MNHEY and SMNVEV (reference sequence). CDR3 length equals 14 residues. CDR3 region: CASSAGTGAWGYTF.

The CDR3 region is CASRSGGPSYNEQFF. The V gene is TRBV19, the J gene TRBJ2-1; as DNA is missing, the TRBD2 call by TCRdb cannot be tested. The CDR3 consists of 15 residues. Germline CDR1 reads LNHDA; CDR2 reads SQIVND (reference sequence).

The J gene is TRBJ2-1, the V gene TRBV18; the D call from TCRdb, TRBD2, cannot be confirmed without DNA. The CDR3 loop spans 15 amino acids. Germline V gene data show CDR1 as KGHSH and CDR2 as LQKENI. This CDR3 reads CASSPVTSSLSEQFF.

This chain links TRBV5-5 with TRBJ1-5. CDR1 SGHKS and CDR2 YYEKEE come from the germline V gene (reference sequence). This CDR3 has 15 residues. This CDR3 is CASSLELGLYQPQHF.

The V gene is TRBV19, the J gene TRBJ1-5. Germline CDR1 LNHDA, CDR2 SQIVND (reference sequence). This CDR3 is built from 16 residues. This chain's CDR3 is CASSMLESWGNQPQHF.

The chain couples TRBV19 to TRBJ2-1. Germline assignment: CDR1 LNHDA and CDR2 SQIVND (reference sequence). CDR3 length: 15 amino acids. CDR3 sequence reads: CASSIGGRSYNEQFF.

The chain recombines TRBV5-4 with TRBJ2-1; no DNA is available, so the TRBD2 call from TCRdb remains unchecked. The germline gives CDR1 SGHNT, CDR2 YYREEE (reference sequence). The CDR3 loop spans 15 amino acids. The chain's CDR3 is CASSPARELYNEQFF. Full variable domain (missing parts from reference TRBV5-4 and TRBJ2-1): ETGVTQSPTHLIKTRGQQVTLRCSSQSGHNTVSWYQQALGQGPQFIFQYYREEENGRGNFPPRFSGLQFPNYSSELNVNALELDDSALYLCASSPARELYNEQFFGPGTRLTVL.

The rearrangement joins TRBV30 to TRBJ2-7. The germline V gene has CDR1 GTSNPN and CDR2 SVGIG (reference sequence). The CDR3 is 11 residues long. The CDR3 is CAWQNSYEQYF. Looking up the rest from reference TRBV30 and TRBJ2-7 gives the full variable domain: SQTIHQWPATLVQPVGSPLSLECTVEGTSNPNLYWYRQAAGRGLQLLFYSVGIGQISSEVPQNLSASRPQDRQFILSSKKLLLSDSGFYLCAWQNSYEQYFGPGTRLTVT.

The V and J genes are TRBV6-2 or TRBV6-3 and TRBJ2-5. The germline V gene encodes CDR1 MNHEY and CDR2 SVGEGT. CDR3 length equals 17 residues. This CDR3 reads CASSHNGRLRGQETQYF.

This CDR3 reads CATASGNTGELFF. This rearrangement joins TRBV5-1 to TRBJ2-2. The length of the CDR3 is 13 residues. CDR1 and CDR2 from the germline V gene are SGHRS and YFSETQ. The full variable domain, rest sourced from reference TRBV5-1 and TRBJ2-2, is KAGVTQTPRYLIKTRGQQVTLSCSPISGHRSVSWYQQTPGQGLQFLFEYFSETQRNKGNFPGRFSGRQFSNSRSEMNVSTLELGDSALYLCATASGNTGELFFGEGSRLTVL.

The chain combines TRBV20-1 with TRBJ1-5; as DNA is missing, the TRBD1 call by TCRdb cannot be tested. The CDR3 sequence is 11 residues long. The germline gives CDR1 DFQATT, CDR2 SNEGSKA (reference sequence). The CDR3 is CSASRGQPQHF.

The chain combines TRBV7-2 with TRBJ1-1. Germline CDR1 and CDR2: SGHTA and FQGNSA. The length of the CDR3 is 13 residues. The CDR3 spells CASSLGSGSEAFF.

The chain employs TRBV4-3 and TRBJ2-1; TCRdb lists TRBD2, though no DNA is available to test this call. Germline values: CDR1 LGHNA, CDR2 YSLEER. The CDR3 length is 17 residues. CDR3 in amino acids: CASSQDLSSGNYNEQFF.

The rearrangement uses TRBV2 and TRBJ2-1; TCRdb reports TRBD1, a call that lacks DNA to check it against. The germline gives CDR1 SNHLY, CDR2 FYNNEI. This CDR3 has 13 amino acids. CDR3 sequence reads: CASSEATGVEQFF.